This T cell receptor beta chain was identified during a study of CD8+ T cells in alopecia areata. Study as a whole: Disease severity was quantified as SALT score of affected scalp area. Overall study findings and caveats: Shared TCR sequences were less clear between patients than in mice, possibly partly from HLA diversity.

In its sample, this clone was seen once. What it recognizes is unknown. Other DNA sequences in this sample translate to the same CDR3. Treatment noted: oral pan-JAK inhibitor, 5-10 mg twice daily. RNA, once extracted, was reverse transcribed into cDNA for use as the sequencing template. Method: immunoSEQ multiplex PCR; TCRdb's copy keeps in-frame clones and lacks some. The sample includes approximately 300,000 clones, over 45% seen only once; the top ten take around 1.7%. This material consisted of CD4+ T cells sorted from blood, taken at week 24, from a patient treated with tofacitinib. The receptor was derived from a human donor with alopecia areata.

This CDR3 reads CASSPTGRYRFF. CDR3 nucleotides: TGTGCCAGCAGTCCGACAGGCCGTTATCGGTTCTTC. This rearrangement joins TRBV2 to TRBJ2-1; D might be TRBD1 (6 bases). CDR3 size: 12 residues. Germline CDR1 reads SNHLY; CDR2 reads FYNNEI. Trimming shortened V by 5 bases and J by 15 bases, and 17 bases separated the two germline ends.